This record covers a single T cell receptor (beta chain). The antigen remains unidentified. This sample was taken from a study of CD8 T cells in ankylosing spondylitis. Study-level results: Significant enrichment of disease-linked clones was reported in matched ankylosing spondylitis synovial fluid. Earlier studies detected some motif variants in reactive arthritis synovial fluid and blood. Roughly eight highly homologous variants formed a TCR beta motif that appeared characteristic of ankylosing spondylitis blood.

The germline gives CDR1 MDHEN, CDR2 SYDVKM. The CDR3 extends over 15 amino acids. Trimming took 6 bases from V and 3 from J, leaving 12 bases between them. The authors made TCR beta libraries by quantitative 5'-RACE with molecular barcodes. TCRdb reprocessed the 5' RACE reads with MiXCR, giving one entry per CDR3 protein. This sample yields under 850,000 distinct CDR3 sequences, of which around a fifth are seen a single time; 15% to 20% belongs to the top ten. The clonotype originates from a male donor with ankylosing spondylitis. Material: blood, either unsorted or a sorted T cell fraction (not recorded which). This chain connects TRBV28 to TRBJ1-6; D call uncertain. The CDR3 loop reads CASSSGRLYNSPLHF. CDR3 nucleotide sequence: TGTGCCAGCAGCTCCGGACGGCTCTATAATTCACCCCTCCACTTT.